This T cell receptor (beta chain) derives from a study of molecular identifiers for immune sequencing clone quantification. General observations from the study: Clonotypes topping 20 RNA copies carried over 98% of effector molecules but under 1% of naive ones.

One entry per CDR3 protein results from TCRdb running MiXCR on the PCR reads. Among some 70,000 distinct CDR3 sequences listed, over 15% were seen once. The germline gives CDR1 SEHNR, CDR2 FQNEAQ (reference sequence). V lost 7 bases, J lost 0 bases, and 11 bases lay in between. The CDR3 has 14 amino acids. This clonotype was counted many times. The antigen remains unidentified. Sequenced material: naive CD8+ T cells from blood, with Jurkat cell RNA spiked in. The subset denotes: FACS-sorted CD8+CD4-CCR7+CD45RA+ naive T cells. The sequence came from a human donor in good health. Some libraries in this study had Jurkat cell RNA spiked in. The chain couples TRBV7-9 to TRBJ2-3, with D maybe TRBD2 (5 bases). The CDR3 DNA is TGTGCCAGCATTGGCGGGCTTAGCACAGATACGCAGTATTTT. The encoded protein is CASIGGLSTDTQYF.